Included here is one T cell receptor (beta chain) sequence, with context. Assay used: immunoSEQ multiplex PCR; TCRdb lists only in-frame clones, some missing. The repertoire holds under 200,000 clones, 70% to 80% seen once, with over 15% in the top ten. Germline CDR1 reads SNHLY; CDR2 reads FYNNEI. CDR3 length equals 15 residues. Between the trimmed V and J ends, which lost 3 bases and 6 bases, there was a span of 17 bases. These data originate in a study of blood T cell repertoires in COVID-19. The sequenced material came from PBMCs or T cells enriched from blood (not recorded which). This TCR derives from a woman between 65 and 79 years old in a cohort exposed to, infected with or recovered from COVID-19 (not recorded which). V gene TRBV2 combines with J gene TRBJ1-2, with a possible D match to TRBD1 (6 bases). The CDR3 is CASSDYRGTTNGYTF. CDR3 nucleotides: TGTGCCAGCAGTGATTATAGGGGGACAACCAATGGCTACACCTTC.